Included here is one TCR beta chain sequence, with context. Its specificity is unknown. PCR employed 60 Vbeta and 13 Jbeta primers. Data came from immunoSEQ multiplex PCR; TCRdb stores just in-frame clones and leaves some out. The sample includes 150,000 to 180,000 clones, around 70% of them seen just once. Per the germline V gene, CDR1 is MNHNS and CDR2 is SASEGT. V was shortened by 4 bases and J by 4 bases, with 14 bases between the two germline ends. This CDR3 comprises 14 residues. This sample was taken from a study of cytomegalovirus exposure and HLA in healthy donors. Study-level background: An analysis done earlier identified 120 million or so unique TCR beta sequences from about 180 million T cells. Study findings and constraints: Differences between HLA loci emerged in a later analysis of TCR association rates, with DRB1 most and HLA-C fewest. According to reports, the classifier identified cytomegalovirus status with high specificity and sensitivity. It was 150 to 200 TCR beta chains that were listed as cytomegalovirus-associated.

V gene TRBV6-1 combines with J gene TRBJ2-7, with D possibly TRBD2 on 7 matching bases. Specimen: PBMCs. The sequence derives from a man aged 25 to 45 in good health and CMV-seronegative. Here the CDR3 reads CASSVQQGGYEQYF. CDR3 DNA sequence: TGTGCCAGCAGTGTTCAACAGGGAGGGTACGAGCAGTACTTC.